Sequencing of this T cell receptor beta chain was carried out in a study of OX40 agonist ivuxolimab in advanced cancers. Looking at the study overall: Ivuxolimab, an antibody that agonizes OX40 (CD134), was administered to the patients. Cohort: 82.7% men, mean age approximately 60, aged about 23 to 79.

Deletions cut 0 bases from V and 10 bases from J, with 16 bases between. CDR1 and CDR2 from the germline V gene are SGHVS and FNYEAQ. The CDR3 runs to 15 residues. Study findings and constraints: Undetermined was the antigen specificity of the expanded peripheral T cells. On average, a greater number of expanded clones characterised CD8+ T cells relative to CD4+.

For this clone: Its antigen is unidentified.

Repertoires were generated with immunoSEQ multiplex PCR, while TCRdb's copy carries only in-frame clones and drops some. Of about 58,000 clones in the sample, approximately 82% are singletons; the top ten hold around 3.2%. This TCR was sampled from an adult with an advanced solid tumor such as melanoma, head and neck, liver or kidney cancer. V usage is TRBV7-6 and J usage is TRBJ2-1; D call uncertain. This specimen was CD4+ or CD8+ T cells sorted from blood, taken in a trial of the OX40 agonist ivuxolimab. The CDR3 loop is CASSLAKSPSGEQFF. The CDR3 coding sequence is TGTGCCAGCAGCTTAGCGAAGAGCCCTTCGGGCGAGCAGTTCTTC. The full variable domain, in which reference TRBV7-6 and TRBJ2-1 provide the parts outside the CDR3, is GAGVSQSPRYKVTKRGQDVALRCDPISGHVSLYWYRQALGQGPEFLTYFNYEAQQDKSGLPNDRFSAERPEGSISTLTIQRTEQRDSAMYRCASSLAKSPSGEQFFGPGTRLTVL.